This TCR beta chain was sequenced in a study of T cell repertoires in cytomegalovirus infection. Study-wide background: The public TCR beta signatures pointed to both CMV infection and matching HLA type.

Unmatched junction bases numbered 5, after V lost 2 bases and J lost 5 bases. Germline loops: CDR1 MNHNS, CDR2 SASEGT. This CDR3 contains 16 residues. TCRdb reprocessed the reads via MiXCR and lists one record per CDR3 protein. The profile covers roughly 300,000 distinct CDR3 sequences, with 9.5% appearing a single time and 3.5% to 4.5% taken by the ten largest. This clonotype was seen more than once but under ten times. Its specificity is not known. Study observations and caveats: HLA-C-restricted CMV-specific TCR beta clonotypes prevailed in the ex vivo response. Pooled public TCR beta family frequency picked out CMV carriers with the relevant HLA.

The source of this sequence is a human donor in good health (CMV status not recorded). Some clones in this sample may be carry-over from other donors' samples. The rearrangement links TRBV6-1 to TRBJ2-1; 11 bases map to TRBD2. Material: PBMCs. CDR3 in amino acids: CASSEPPSGRNNEQFF. As DNA, the CDR3 is TGTGCCAGCAGTGAACCCCCTAGCGGGAGGAACAATGAGCAGTTCTTC.